What follows are 20 T cell receptor beta chains derived from one specimen sequenced in a study of blood T cell repertoires in COVID-19 (dated by TCRdb to about 2020). Receptor amplification or capture employed the immunoSEQ multiplex PCR assay. Here the immuneACCESS table is served through TCRdb, limited to in-frame sequences with V and J called. Missing clones are a known gap in these copies; in checked studies unresolved V genes cover under half, and the rest lacks a known reason. The sample table shows about 150,000 clones, and around 89% are seen once. The ten largest account for 15% of the sample. The sample comprised peripheral blood. The receptors here all came from a woman in her 40s with acute or convalescent COVID-19.

The V gene is TRBV5-4, the J gene TRBJ2-1; 12 nucleotides agree with TRBD2. Per the germline V gene, CDR1 is SGHNT and CDR2 is YYREEE (reference sequence). V lost 4 bases and J lost 10; bases outside the gene matches: 9. This CDR3 contains 15 residues. In nucleotides, the CDR3 is TGTGCCAGCAGCCTAGCGGGGGGGCAGATCCGAGAGCAGTTCTTC. Translated, it gives CASSLAGGQIREQFF.

The genes are TRBV5-6 and TRBJ1-1, with TRBD1 matching over 12 bases. The CDR3 runs to 15 residues. Germline CDR1 and CDR2: SGHDT and YYEEEE. With 0 bases clipped from V and 5 bases from J, the junction kept 2 bases outside the gene matches. The CDR3 DNA follows: TGTGCCAGCAGCTTGGGGGGACAGGGGGCGACTGAAGCTTTCTTT. It specifies CASSLGGQGATEAFF.

The chain links TRBV5-1 to TRBJ2-3; a weak D match, TRBD1 (6 bases). CDR1 is SGHRS, CDR2 YFSETQ, per germline. The CDR3 extends over 16 amino acids. Trimming took 0 bases from V and 2 from J, leaving 13 bases between them. CDR3 nucleotide sequence: TGCGCCAGCAGCTTGGCCCCAGGGGCGAACACAGATACGCAGTATTTT. It is translated as CASSLAPGANTDTQYF. Together with reference TRBV5-1 and TRBJ2-3, the CDR3 gives the full variable domain: KAGVTQTPRYLIKTRGQQVTLSCSPISGHRSVSWYQQTPGQGLQFLFEYFSETQRNKGNFPGRFSGRQFSNSRSEMNVSTLELGDSALYLCASSLAPGANTDTQYFGPGTRLTVL.

CDR3 amino acids: CASSLRRAGTYNEQFF. The CDR3, as DNA: TGTGCCAGCAGCTTAAGGCGGGCAGGGACATACAATGAGCAGTTCTTC. The chain has TRBV7-9 and TRBJ2-1; weak D call: TRBD1 (6 bases). This CDR3 spans 16 amino acids. The V gene lost 2 bases and the J gene lost 4 bases, with 15 bases spanning the gap. Looked up from germline, CDR1 is SEHNR and CDR2 is FQNEAQ (reference sequence).

V gene TRBV19 combines with J gene TRBJ2-7, with D possibly matching TRBD2 (7 bases). The length of the CDR3 is 18 residues. The V and J ends lost 1 base and 5 bases respectively, with 24 bases between them. Per germline, CDR1 LNHDA and CDR2 SQIVND (reference sequence). The CDR3 here is CASSIARDSSGGGHEQYF. The CDR3 region has the DNA TGTGCCAGTAGTATAGCCAGGGATTCTAGCGGAGGGGGGCACGAGCAGTACTTC. Full variable domain (rest looked up from reference TRBV19 and TRBJ2-7): DGGITQSPKYLFRKEGQNVTLSCEQNLNHDAMYWYRQDPGQGLRLIYYSQIVNDFQKGDIAEGYSVSREKKESFPLTVTSAQKNPTAFYLCASSIARDSSGGGHEQYFGPGTRLTVT.

The chain carries TRBV5-1 and TRBJ1-1, with 7 nucleotides matching TRBD1. CDR3 length equals 13 residues. Losses at the gene ends were 7 bases for V and 4 bases for J; bases not matched to a gene: 7. Germline V lookup: CDR1 SGHRS, CDR2 YFSETQ. The CDR3 loop reads CASATGMSTEAFF. CDR3 bases: TGCGCCAGCGCGACAGGGATGAGCACTGAAGCTTTCTTT.

The chain is built from TRBV5-1 and TRBJ2-3; 8 nucleotides match TRBD1. Germline V lookup: CDR1 SGHRS, CDR2 YFSETQ. This CDR3 comprises 16 residues. V dropped 4 bases and J dropped 0; count of bases not matched to a gene: 7. The CDR3, as DNA: TGCGCCAGCAGCCGACAGGGACAGGCCAGCACAGATACGCAGTATTTT. This codes for CASSRQGQASTDTQYF.

This clone was seen only once. V gene TRBV29-1 combines with J gene TRBJ2-5; possible D gene TRBD2, 6 bases. Trimming cost V 2 bases and J 5 bases, with 15 bases left between them. The CDR3 runs 14 residues. CDR1 and CDR2 from the germline V gene are SQVTM and ANQGSEA. For the CDR3, the DNA is TGCAGCGTTGAATACTTTTCTGGGGGGGAGACCCAGTACTTC. Translation gives CSVEYFSGGETQYF.

The genes are TRBV7-2 and TRBJ2-1; D unclear. The CDR3 contains 13 residues. V lost 5 bases and J 7 bases, leaving 12 bases between the germline ends. Per the germline V gene, CDR1 is SGHTA and CDR2 is FQGNSA. The DNA of the CDR3 is TGTGCCAGCAGCCCTCGTGTACGGAATGAGCAGTTCTTC. Protein product: CASSPRVRNEQFF.

V is TRBV6-5 and J is TRBJ2-4; the D gene is possibly TRBD1 (6 bases). V was shortened by 6 bases and J by 2 bases, with 8 bases between the two germline ends. Germline assignment: CDR1 MNHEY and CDR2 SVGAGI. CDR3 length equals 13 residues. The CDR3 protein is CASRQGSKNIQYF. CDR3 bases: TGTGCCAGCAGACAGGGTTCCAAAAACATTCAGTACTTC.

The V and J genes are TRBV21-1 and TRBJ2-6; the DNA was not compared with TRBD2, the D call given in the table. TRBV21-1 constitutes a pseudogene. CDR3 size: 15 residues. In nucleotides, the CDR3 is TGTGCCAGCAGCGCTGACTTATCTGGGGCCAACGTCCTGACTTTC. Protein product: CASSADLSGANVLTF.

The rearrangement joins TRBV3-1 (or the pseudogene TRBV3-2) to TRBJ2-2; maybe TRBD2 (7 bases). V was shortened by 5 bases and J by 0 bases, with 16 bases between the two germline ends. This CDR3 spans 17 amino acids. The germline V gene has CDR1 LGHDT and CDR2 YNNKEL (reference sequence). Written as DNA, the CDR3 is TGTGCCAGCAGCTTCGCGGGGGCTTACGCGAACACCGGGGAGCTGTTTTTT. Its protein product is CASSFAGAYANTGELFF.

The chain uses TRBV28 and TRBJ1-5; 7 bases are a match to TRBD1. V shed 6 bases, J shed 4 bases, and the junction held 9 bases outside the gene matches. Germline assignment: CDR1 MDHEN and CDR2 SYDVKM. The CDR3 is 15 residues long. The CDR3 nucleotides are TGTGCCAGCAGGTACTCGGACAGGCCTAATCAGCCCCAGCATTTT. It codes for CASRYSDRPNQPQHF.

The chain joins TRBV30 to TRBJ1-3, with D perhaps TRBD1 (5 bases). V dropped 3 bases and J dropped 2 bases, with 8 bases sitting between them. Germline V gives CDR1 GTSNPN, CDR2 SVGIG (reference sequence). This CDR3 spans 13 amino acids. The DNA for the CDR3 is TGTGCCTGGAGCGGACAACCTGGAAACACCATATATTTT. This codes for CAWSGQPGNTIYF.

This clone was observed a single time. V gene TRBV2 combines with J gene TRBJ1-5; D call uncertain. This CDR3 contains 14 residues. V was trimmed by 3 bases and J by 0 bases, leaving 6 bases between them. The germline gives CDR1 SNHLY, CDR2 FYNNEI. Written as DNA, the CDR3 is TGTGCCAGCAGTGACAGTAATAGCAATCAGCCCCAGCATTTT. Its translation is CASSDSNSNQPQHF.

The chain carries TRBV12-3 or TRBV12-4 and TRBJ1-2; 8 nucleotides match TRBD1. With 5 bases clipped from V and 7 bases from J, the junction kept 6 bases outside the gene matches. The CDR3 is 13 amino acids. This CDR3 reads CASSPDRAGGYTF. The CDR3 DNA sequence: TGTGCCAGCAGTCCGGACAGGGCTGGTGGCTACACCTTC.

The V gene is TRBV20-1, the J gene TRBJ2-7, with D possibly matching TRBD2 (6 bases). The CDR3 has 11 amino acids. Germline assignment: CDR1 DFQATT and CDR2 SNEGSKA (reference sequence). V lost 5 bases to trimming and J lost 4 bases, with 9 bases between them. Written as DNA, the CDR3 is TGCAGTGCTCCCCGGGGGTACGAGCAGTACTTC. Its protein product is CSAPRGYEQYF.

The V and J genes are TRBV7-2 and TRBJ1-5; no definite D call. Germline V gene sequence: CDR1 SGHTA, CDR2 FQGNSA. V was cut by 2 bases and J by 5 bases, with 7 bases left in between. The CDR3 covers 13 residues. CDR3 amino acids: CASSLMADQPQHF. The CDR3 coding sequence is TGTGCCAGCAGCTTAATGGCGGATCAGCCCCAGCATTTT.

V usage is TRBV19 and J usage is TRBJ2-7, with 11 nucleotides matching TRBD1. Looked up from germline, CDR1 is LNHDA and CDR2 is SQIVND (reference sequence). The CDR3 loop spans 16 amino acids. J was trimmed by 1 base and V by 4 bases; bases with no gene match: 6. The CDR3 loop is CASSTAGTGGSYEQYF. CDR3 DNA: TGTGCCAGTAGTACTGCCGGGACAGGGGGATCCTACGAGCAGTACTTC.

On this clone: One end of the junction is discordant with germline, which a read error may explain. This chain uses TRBV27 with TRBJ2-7, with a weak D call TRBD1 (6 bases). CDR1 and CDR2 (germline): MNHEY, SMNVEV (reference sequence). The CDR3 has 14 residues. DNA of the CDR3: TGTGCCAGCAGTAACAGGGTAAGCTCCGACGAGCAGTACTTC. Translating it yields CASSNRVSSDEQYF.